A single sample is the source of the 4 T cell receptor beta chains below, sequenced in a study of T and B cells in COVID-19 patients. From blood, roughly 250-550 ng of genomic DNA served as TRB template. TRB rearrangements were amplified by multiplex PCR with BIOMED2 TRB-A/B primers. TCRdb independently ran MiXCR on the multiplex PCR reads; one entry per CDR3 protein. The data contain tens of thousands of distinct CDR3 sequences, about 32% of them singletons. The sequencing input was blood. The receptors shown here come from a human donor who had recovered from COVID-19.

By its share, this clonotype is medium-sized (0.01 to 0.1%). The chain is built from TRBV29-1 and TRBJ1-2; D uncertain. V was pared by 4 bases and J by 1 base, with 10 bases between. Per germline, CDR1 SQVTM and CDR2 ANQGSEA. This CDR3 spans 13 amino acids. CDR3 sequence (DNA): TGCAGCGTTGGGTGGTACCGTAACTATGGCTACACCTTC. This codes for CSVGWYRNYGYTF.

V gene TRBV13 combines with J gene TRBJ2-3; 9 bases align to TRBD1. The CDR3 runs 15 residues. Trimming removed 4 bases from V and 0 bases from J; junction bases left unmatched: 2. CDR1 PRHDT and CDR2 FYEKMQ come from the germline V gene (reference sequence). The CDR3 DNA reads TGTGCCAGCAGCTGGACAGGGGCCAGCACAGATACGCAGTATTTT. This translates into CASSWTGASTDTQYF.

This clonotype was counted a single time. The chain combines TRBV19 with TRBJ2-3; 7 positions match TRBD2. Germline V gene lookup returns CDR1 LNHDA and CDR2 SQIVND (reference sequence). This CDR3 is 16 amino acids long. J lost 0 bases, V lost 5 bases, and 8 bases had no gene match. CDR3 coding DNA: TGTGCCAGTAGTCTCCGTCTAGCGGTTAGCACAGATACGCAGTATTTT. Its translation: CASSLRLAVSTDTQYF.

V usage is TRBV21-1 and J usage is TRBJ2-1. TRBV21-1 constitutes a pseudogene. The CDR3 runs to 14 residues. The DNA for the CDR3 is TGTGCCAGCAGTTCCTCGAGACTGGAAAATGAGCAGTTCTTC. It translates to CASSSSRLENEQFF.